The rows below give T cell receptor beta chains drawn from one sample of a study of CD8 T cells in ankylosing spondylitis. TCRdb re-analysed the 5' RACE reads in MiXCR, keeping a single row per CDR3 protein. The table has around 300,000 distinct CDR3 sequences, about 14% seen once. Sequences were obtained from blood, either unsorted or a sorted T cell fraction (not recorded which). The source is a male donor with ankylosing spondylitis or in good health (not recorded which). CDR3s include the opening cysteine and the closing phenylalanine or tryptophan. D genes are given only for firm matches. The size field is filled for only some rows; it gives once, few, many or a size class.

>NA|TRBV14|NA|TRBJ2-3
TGTGCCAGCAGCCAAGATGCCCAGGGAACCGGACTGGGTACGCAGTATTTT
CASSQDAQGTGLGTQYF
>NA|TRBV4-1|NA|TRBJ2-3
TGCGCCAGCAGCCGCTTACTAGTAACAGATACGCAGTATTTT
CASSRLLVTDTQYF
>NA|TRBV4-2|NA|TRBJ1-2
TGTGCCAGCAGCCAAGTCGGGGACTCTAATGACTATGGCTACACCTTC
CASSQVGDSNDYGYTF
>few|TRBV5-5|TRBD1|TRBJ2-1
TGTGCCAGCAGCCCCCGGGACAGGGATGGTGAGCAGTTCTTC
CASSPRDRDGEQFF
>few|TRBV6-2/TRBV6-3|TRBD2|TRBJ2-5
TGTGCCAGCAGTCCAGGGACTAGCGGAGCGGTGCAAGAGACCCAGTACTTC
CASSPGTSGAVQETQYF
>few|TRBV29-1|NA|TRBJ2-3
TGCAGCATGGGGAACGGAGGTACGCAGTATTTT
CSMGNGGTQYF
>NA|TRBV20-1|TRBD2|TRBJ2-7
TGCAGTGCTACGACTAGCGCCCACGAGCAGTACTTC
CSATTSAHEQYF
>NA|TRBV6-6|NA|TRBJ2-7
TGTGCCAGCAAAACTGGGGGAGGCGGGGATCAGTACTTC
CASKTGGGGDQYF
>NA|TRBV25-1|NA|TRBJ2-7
TGTGCCAGCAGTGAATCGGCCGCCTACGAGCAGTACTTC
CASSESAAYEQYF
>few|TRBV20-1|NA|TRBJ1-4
TGCAGTGCTAGAGATTACACGGGAAGTTGGGAAAAACTGTTTTTT
CSARDYTGSWEKLFF
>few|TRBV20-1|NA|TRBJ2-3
TGCAGTGCTAGCACCCAATTCTCCGTAGGCTCAGATACGCAGTATTTT
CSASTQFSVGSDTQYF
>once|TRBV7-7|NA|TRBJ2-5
TGTGCCAGCAGCTTAGGTTCCCAGGTCCTTCTTGAGACCCAGTACTTC
CASSLGSQVLLETQYF
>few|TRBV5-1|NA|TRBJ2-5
TGCGCCAGCAGCTTTCTAAAAAGGGATCAAGAGACCCAGTACTTC
CASSFLKRDQETQYF
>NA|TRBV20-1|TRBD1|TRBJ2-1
TGCAGTGCTAAGGAAAGGGGACAGGGTAGTGAGCAGTTCTTC
CSAKERGQGSEQFF
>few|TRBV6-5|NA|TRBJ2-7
TGTGCCAGCAGTTACAAAACGGCCACCCCTTACGAGCAGTACTTC
CASSYKTATPYEQYF
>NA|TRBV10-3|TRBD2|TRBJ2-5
TGTGCCATCAGCACTTCGGGAGCGGGGGTGGAGACCCAGTACTTC
CAISTSGAGVETQYF
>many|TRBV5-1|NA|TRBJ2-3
TGCGCCAGCAGCTTCCCTACAGATACGCAGTATTTT
CASSFPTDTQYF
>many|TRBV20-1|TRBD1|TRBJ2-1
TGCAGTGCTAGAAGGACAGGAGCTTACAATGAGCAGTTCTTC
CSARRTGAYNEQFF
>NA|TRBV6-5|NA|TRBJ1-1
TGTGCCAGCAGTTCAACCCCGACGGGGATGAACACTGAAGCTTTCTTT
CASSSTPTGMNTEAFF
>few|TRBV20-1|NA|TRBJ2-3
TGCAGTGCACCCAGCCCCTGGGGCACAGATACGCAGTATTTT
CSAPSPWGTDTQYF
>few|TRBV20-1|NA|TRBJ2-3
TGCAGTGCTAGAGGCGCAGGAACCTTCACAGATACGCAGTATTTT
CSARGAGTFTDTQYF
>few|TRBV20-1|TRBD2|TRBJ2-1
TGCAGTGCACTTCCCCCGGGACTAGCGGGAGGGCAAGGCTCCTACAATGAGCAGTTCTTC
CSALPPGLAGGQGSYNEQFF
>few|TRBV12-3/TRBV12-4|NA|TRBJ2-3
TGTGCCAGCACACTAGGTGGGCGCTCCACAGATACGCAGTATTTT
CASTLGGRSTDTQYF
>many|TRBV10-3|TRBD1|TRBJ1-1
TGTGCCACCAGACAGGGAGGAGGTACTGAAGCTTTCTTT
CATRQGGGTEAFF
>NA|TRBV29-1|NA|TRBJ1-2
TGCAGCGCCGGGTGGTCAGGGAGTGGCTACACCTTC
CSAGWSGSGYTF
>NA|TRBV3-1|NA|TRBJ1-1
TGTGCCAGCAGCCAAGGACAGGCAGGCACTGAAGCTTTCTTT
CASSQGQAGTEAFF
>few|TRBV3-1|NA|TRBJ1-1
TGTGCCAGCCAACCCGGAACCGAAATGAACACTGAAGCTTTCTTT
CASQPGTEMNTEAFF
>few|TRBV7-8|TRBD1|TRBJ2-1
TGTGCCAGCAGCCCCAGGACAGGGGGCTACAATGAGCAGTTCTTC
CASSPRTGGYNEQFF
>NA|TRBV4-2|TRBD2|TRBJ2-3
TGTGCCAGCAGCCAAGAAGCGGGAGGGCCAGATACGCAGTATTTT
CASSQEAGGPDTQYF
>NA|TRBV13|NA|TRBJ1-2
TGTGCCAGCAGCTTAGTCGGGGGATCTAACTATGGCTACACCTTC
CASSLVGGSNYGYTF
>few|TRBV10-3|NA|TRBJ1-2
TGTGCCATCAGTGAGTCAGGAGGGGCTCACTATGGCTACACCTTC
CAISESGGAHYGYTF
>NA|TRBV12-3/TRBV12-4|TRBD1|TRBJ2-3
TGTGCCAGCACCTTAGGACAGGGGGCCCGCACAGATACGCAGTATTTT
CASTLGQGARTDTQYF
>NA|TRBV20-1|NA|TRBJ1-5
TGCAGTGCTAGTCCTGAGACACGGCCCTTATTCAGCAATCAGCCCCAGCATTTT
CSASPETRPLFSNQPQHF
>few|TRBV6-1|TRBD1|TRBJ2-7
TGTGCCAGCAGTCGTGGACAGGCTTACTCCTACGAGCAGTACTTC
CASSRGQAYSYEQYF
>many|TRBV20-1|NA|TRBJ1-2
TGCAGTGCTAGAGGACAGAACTATGGCTACACCTTC
CSARGQNYGYTF
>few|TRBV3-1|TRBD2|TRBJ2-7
TGTGCCAGCAGCCAAGAGCGAATAGCGGGACACGAGCAGTACTTC
CASSQERIAGHEQYF
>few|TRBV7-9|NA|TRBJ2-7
TGTGCCAGCAGCTTAGAACCCTCGACTTCCTACGAGCAGTACTTC
CASSLEPSTSYEQYF
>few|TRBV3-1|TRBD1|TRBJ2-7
TGTGCCAGCAGCCCAGGGGACAGGGGGTACGAGCAGTACTTC
CASSPGDRGYEQYF